The next 10 T cell receptor beta chains were all read from a single sample in a study of cytomegalovirus exposure and HLA in healthy donors. The PCR contained 60 Vbeta and 13 Jbeta primers. Sequencing was performed with immunoSEQ multiplex PCR; in TCRdb, only in-frame clones are kept and a portion is missing. This sample has 200,000 to 300,000 clones, with approximately 84% found just once. Sequenced input: PBMCs. These receptors originate from a woman aged 40 to 49 in good health and CMV-seropositive.

J is TRBJ1-1 and V is TRBV19; weak D call: TRBD1 (5 bases). This CDR3 has 13 residues. Trimming took off 4 bases at V and 6 bases at J, with 12 bases between the two ends. CDR1 is LNHDA, CDR2 SQIVND, per germline (reference sequence). The DNA for the CDR3 is TGTGCCAGTAGTAACAGACAGACCGCTGAAGCTTTCTTT. This sequence encodes CASSNRQTAEAFF.

This clone was detected only once. The V and J genes are TRBV2 and TRBJ2-7, with D unresolved. CDR3 length: 13 residues. Germline values: CDR1 SNHLY, CDR2 FYNNEI. V lost 7 bases and J lost 4, with 14 bases in between. The CDR3 DNA reads as TGTGCCAGCAACTACCGGGTATCATACGAGCAGTACTTC. Residues: CASNYRVSYEQYF.

The chain's CDR3 is CASSFLDSYEQYF. The CDR3 nucleotides read TGTGCCAGCAGTTTCTTGGACAGCTACGAGCAGTACTTC. V is TRBV6-5 and J is TRBJ2-7, with D possibly being TRBD1 (6 bases). Trimming removed 4 bases at V and 3 bases at J, with 10 bases between. Germline CDR1 MNHEY, CDR2 SVGAGI. The CDR3 extends over 13 amino acids.

V gene TRBV27 combines with J gene TRBJ1-5, with 7 bases identical to TRBD1. The length of the CDR3 is 14 residues. Trimming took 4 bases from V and 5 from J; bases not matched to a gene: 5. Per the germline V gene, CDR1 is MNHEY and CDR2 is SMNVEV (reference sequence). This CDR3 reads CASSSNRGDQPQHF. The CDR3 DNA reads as TGTGCCAGCAGTTCTAACAGGGGCGATCAGCCCCAGCATTTT.

The chain carries TRBV2 and TRBJ1-4; D call uncertain. The germline V gene has CDR1 SNHLY and CDR2 FYNNEI. Deletions cut 7 bases from V and 2 bases from J, with 14 bases between. The CDR3 consists of 15 residues. The CDR3 sequence: CASISGSVTNEKLFF. The CDR3 nucleotides are TGTGCCAGCATATCGGGGTCTGTGACTAATGAAAAACTGTTTTTT.

This chain uses TRBV29-1 with TRBJ2-7; no clear D. CDR1 is SQVTM, CDR2 ANQGSEA, per germline. Trimming took 0 bases from V and 1 from J, leaving 7 bases between them. The CDR3 totals 13 residues. This chain's CDR3 is CSVEEGRSYEQYF. As DNA, the CDR3 is TGCAGCGTTGAAGAGGGCAGATCCTACGAGCAGTACTTC.

As DNA, the CDR3 is TGTGCCAGCAGTGGGCAGGTTAACACTGAAGCTTTCTTT. Protein product: CASSGQVNTEAFF. The chain joins TRBV6-1 to TRBJ1-1, with D hard to call. CDR1 and CDR2 (germline): MNHNS, SASEGT. CDR3 length: 13 amino acids. V was clipped by 4 bases and J by 2 bases, with 8 bases between them.

This clone was detected once. The rearrangement joins TRBV9 to TRBJ2-4; 13 bases map to TRBD2. The germline V gene has CDR1 SGDLS and CDR2 YYNGEE. J was trimmed by 3 bases and V by 3 bases; bases with no gene match: 3. This CDR3 spans 16 amino acids. The CDR3 region has the DNA TGTGCCAGCAGCGAAGGACTAGCGGGAGTCAAAAACATTCAGTACTTC. It is translated as CASSEGLAGVKNIQYF.

The chain joins TRBV21-1 to TRBJ2-3; TRBD2, the table's D call, was not compared with the DNA. TRBV21-1 is a listed pseudogene. The CDR3 sequence is 16 residues long. For the CDR3, the DNA is TGTGCCAGCAGAGGAAGGGGGGGTGCTAGCACAGATACGCAGTATTTT. Protein sequence: CASRGRGGASTDTQYF.

The CDR3 coding sequence is TGTGCCAGCAGTTTACCTCGACAGGGTAGTAATGAAAAACTGTTTTTT. Translation gives CASSLPRQGSNEKLFF. The chain is built from TRBV28 and TRBJ1-4; 7 bases map to TRBD1. V gave up 2 bases and J gave up 4 bases; unmatched junction bases: 7. There are 16 residues in the CDR3. Germline CDR1 is MDHEN and CDR2 is SYDVKM.